These T cell receptor beta chains were read from a single sample in a study of blood T cell repertoires in COVID-19. Produced via immunoSEQ multiplex PCR; TCRdb's table is partial and in-frame only. The top ten clones hold around 7.6% of a sample with 180,000 or so clones, approximately 84% of them seen once. Sequenced material: peripheral blood. The receptors stem from a man in his forties who had recovered from COVID-19. Both conserved end residues are part of each CDR3. A D gene is named only where the DNA matches it firmly. Rows may omit the clone size; those that give it use once, few, many or a size class.

TRBV19,-,-,15,TRBJ1-5,TGTGCCAGTAGTGGGGGGACGCATAGCAATCAGCCCCAGCATTTT,CASSGGTHSNQPQHF
TRBV7-3,TRBD2,once,14,TRBJ2-5,TGTGCCAGCAGCCCAGAGGGCGGGAGGGAGACCCAGTACTTC,CASSPEGGRETQYF
TRBV7-9,-,-,13,TRBJ1-1,TGTGCCAGCAGCTTATCTCTGAACACTGAAGCTTTCTTT,CASSLSLNTEAFF
TRBV7-6,-,-,15,TRBJ1-3,TGTGCCAGCAGCTCAGTACAATCCCGAGGAAACACCATATATTTT,CASSSVQSRGNTIYF
TRBV7-9,TRBD1,-,15,TRBJ2-5,TGTGCCAGCAGCCCCCGGGACAGCCACCAAGAGACCCAGTACTTC,CASSPRDSHQETQYF
TRBV6-5,TRBD1,-,15,TRBJ2-5,TGTGCCAGCAGTTATCGGGACAGGGGGTGGGAGACCCAGTACTTC,CASSYRDRGWETQYF
TRBV6-2/TRBV6-3,-,-,11,TRBJ2-1,TGTGCCAGCAGTCGTTACAATGAGCAGTTCTTC,CASSRYNEQFF
TRBV6-2/TRBV6-3,-,-,13,TRBJ2-7,TGTGCCACCAGTTATAGCGGAGCTTACGAGCAGTACTTC,CATSYSGAYEQYF
TRBV28,TRBD2,-,17,TRBJ2-7,TGTGCCAGCAGCGGGACCACTTGGACTAGGCGGCCCTACGAGCAGTACTTC,CASSGTTWTRRPYEQYF
TRBV7-2,-,once,13,TRBJ1-2,TGTGCCAGCAGCTTAATGGAGGGTTGGGGCTACACCTTC,CASSLMEGWGYTF
TRBV3-1/TRBV3-2,-,once,14,TRBJ1-2,TGTGCCAGCAGCCAAGGACAGGACGGCTATGGCTACACCTTC,CASSQGQDGYGYTF